Included here is one TCR beta chain sequence, with context. This sample was taken from a study of blood T cell repertoires in COVID-19. Whole-study context: COVID-19 samples collected from the United States, Italy and Spain covered acute and convalescent phases. In each case, the material was cDNA or gDNA derived from T cells, B-cell-depleted T cells, or PBMCs.

J lost 3 bases, V lost 10 bases, and 8 bases had no gene match. Germline CDR1 and CDR2: LNHDA and SQIVND (reference sequence). CDR3 length: 14 amino acids. Original methodology: The assay estimated nucleated cells by amplifying reference gene primers. Using immunoSEQ multiplex PCR, the repertoire was profiled, and TCRdb retains in-frame clones only, with some absent. That table furnishes V, J and clone size, whereas the DNA furnished D and trimming. Among roughly 250,000 clones listed, approximately 82% were seen once. Sequenced sample: peripheral blood. This sequence was found in a woman older than 75 with active or convalescent COVID-19. The chain links TRBV19 to TRBJ1-2, with 10 bases lining up with TRBD1. The CDR3 DNA reads as TGTGCCACGCTACGGGGGACAGGGGACTATGGCTACACCTTC. It translates to CATLRGTGDYGYTF.